One sample yielded the 10 T cell receptor beta chains listed below, sequenced in a study of Graves' ophthalmopathy and Graves' hyperthyroidism. The authors amplified TCR beta CDR3 regions, and they did so from RNA transcripts for repertoire sequencing. HTBI-primed first-round RT-PCR preceded second-round multiplex PCR. TCRdb reanalysed the multiplex PCR reads using MiXCR and keeps one entry per CDR3 protein. The table shows about 370,000 distinct CDR3 sequences, with roughly 17% occurring only once. Sequencing was carried out using peripheral blood. These receptors came from an adult woman with stable Graves' hyperthyroidism.

This clonotype came up many times. The chain joins TRBV6-2 or TRBV6-3 to TRBJ1-5, with 8 bases that match TRBD1. The CDR3 is 17 amino acids. CDR1 and CDR2 (germline): MNHEY, SVGEGT. J was trimmed by 7 bases and V by 0 bases; bases with no gene match: 11. The CDR3 nucleotides read TGTGCCAGCAGTTACTCGTGGAAGCGGACAGGGAGGCAGCCCCAGCATTTT. As protein: CASSYSWKRTGRQPQHF.

This clonotype was recorded at least ten times. This chain uses TRBV12-3 or TRBV12-4 with TRBJ1-1, with D uncertain. Between the trimmed V and J ends, which lost 4 bases and 1 base, there was a span of 7 bases. The CDR3 length is 13 residues. CDR3 sequence (DNA): TGTGCCAGCAGTTCACAGAGGAACACTGAAGCTTTCTTT. Protein: CASSSQRNTEAFF.

This clonotype was seen at least ten times. The chain uses TRBV12-3 or TRBV12-4 and TRBJ1-1; D may be TRBD1 (5 bases). V lost 5 bases to trimming and J lost 0 bases, with 16 bases between them. The CDR3 spans 16 residues. The CDR3 nucleotides read TGTGCCAGCAGTCCGGCCGGGGCCGCCATGAACACTGAAGCTTTCTTT. Its protein is CASSPAGAAMNTEAFF.

This clonotype appeared many times. The V gene is TRBV19, the J gene TRBJ2-5; D unresolved. The CDR3 consists of 14 residues. V lost 5 bases and J lost 0, with 10 bases in between. Germline V gene sequence: CDR1 LNHDA, CDR2 SQIVND (reference sequence). The DNA for the CDR3 is TGTGCCAGTAGTCCGCAGATATACCAAGAGACCCAGTACTTC. Encoded protein: CASSPQIYQETQYF.

In nucleotides, the CDR3 is TGTGCCTGGAGTGGACAGGGAGGAACCTACGAGCAGTACTTC. Translation gives CAWSGQGGTYEQYF. The chain carries TRBV30 and TRBJ2-7; D possibly corresponds to TRBD1 (7 bases). The CDR3 extends over 14 amino acids. In germline, CDR1 is GTSNPN, CDR2 SVGIG (reference sequence). V gave up 1 base and J gave up 2 bases, with 12 bases separating them.

Many counts were recorded for this clonotype. V gene TRBV30 combines with J gene TRBJ1-5; D not certain. Trimming removed 1 base from V and 1 base from J, with 8 bases in between. Germline values: CDR1 GTSNPN, CDR2 SVGIG (reference sequence). The CDR3 sequence is 14 residues long. The CDR3 loop reads CAWSAGRSNQPQHF. For the CDR3, the DNA is TGTGCCTGGAGTGCTGGGAGGAGCAATCAGCCCCAGCATTTT.

This clonotype was counted ten times or more. The chain joins TRBV20-1 to TRBJ1-1, with D unclear. Germline lookup yields CDR1 DFQATT and CDR2 SNEGSKA (reference sequence). V was cut by 3 bases and J by 2 bases, with 13 bases left in between. CDR3 length: 14 amino acids. This CDR3 is CSARSHDPNTEAFF. The CDR3 DNA reads TGCAGTGCTAGGTCCCACGATCCTAACACTGAAGCTTTCTTT.

This clonotype was recorded many times. The V and J genes are TRBV20-1 and TRBJ2-7, with 10 bases aligning to TRBD2. CDR1 is DFQATT, CDR2 SNEGSKA, per germline (reference sequence). This CDR3 has 15 residues. V lost 2 bases, J lost 4 bases, and 8 bases stayed unmatched. CDR3 residues: CSARPEAGGPYEQYF. DNA of the CDR3: TGCAGTGCTAGACCTGAAGCGGGAGGGCCTTACGAGCAGTACTTC.

This clonotype was seen many times. This chain links TRBV6-1 with TRBJ2-7; no firm D call. The CDR3 consists of 11 residues. Deletions cut 4 bases from V and 5 bases from J, with 6 bases between. The V gene's germline CDR1 is MNHNS and CDR2 SASEGT. For the CDR3, the DNA is TGTGCCAGCAGTGGGTGGAACGAGCAGTACTTC. It translates to CASSGWNEQYF.

This clonotype occurred many times. The chain is built from TRBV12-3 or TRBV12-4 and TRBJ2-7; 8 bases fit TRBD2. The trim removed 6 bases at V and 0 bases at J, leaving 7 bases unmatched. The CDR3 has 15 amino acids. The CDR3 bases are TGTGCCAGCAGACTACTAGCGGATAACTCCTACGAGCAGTACTTC. Translated, it gives CASRLLADNSYEQYF.